Presented here are 25 T cell receptor delta chains from one specimen sequenced in a study of gamma-delta T cells after stem cell transplantation. TCRdb re-called the RT-PCR reads using CATT. The profile shows 6,500 or so delta-chain clones, roughly 25% of them singletons. What was sequenced was gamma-delta T cells. All receptors derive from a human donor. It is not recorded whose cells these are; they may come from a transplant donor.

For this clone: A far larger clone is off by one base, so a read error is likely. V and J are TRDV2 and TRDJ3, with a tentative D call TRDD3 (5 bases). This CDR3 has 21 residues. Germline assignment: CDR1 GEAIGNYY and CDR2 EKD. This CDR3 is CACDTVIADAAGSWDTRQVFF. As DNA, the CDR3 is TGTGCCTGTGACACCGTTATAGCCGACGCCGCGGGCTCCTGGGACACCCGACAGGTGTTTTTC.

This clone is classed as medium-sized. The rearrangement uses TRDV2 and TRDJ1; 11 bases are a match to TRDD3. The V gene end was trimmed by 5 bases and the J gene end by 2 bases; junction bases not matched to a gene: 6. The CDR3 extends over 15 amino acids. The germline V gene encodes CDR1 GEAIGNYY and CDR2 EKD. The CDR3 reads CACVQLGDKTDKLIF. Written as DNA, the CDR3 is TGTGCCTGTGTCCAACTGGGGGATAAAACCGATAAACTCATCTTT.

The rearrangement links TRDV2 to TRDJ1; 13 bases match TRDD3. J lost 3 bases, V lost 3 bases, and 6 bases had no gene match. Germline V gene lookup returns CDR1 GEAIGNYY and CDR2 EKD. This CDR3 comprises 16 residues. CDR3 sequence: CACDALLGDTADKLIF. In DNA, the CDR3 is TGTGCCTGTGACGCCTTACTGGGGGATACGGCCGATAAACTCATCTTT.

Note on this clone: An end of the junction differs from the germline gene, which may be a read error. The chain recombines TRDV2 with TRDJ1, with 10 bases that match TRDD3. Germline-derived CDR1 and CDR2 are GEAIGNYY and EKD. The length of the CDR3 is 16 residues. The CDR3 here is CACGTVLLGDRRGLIF. DNA for the CDR3: TGTGCCTGTGGCACCGTCTTACTGGGGGATCGCCGGGGACTCATCTTT.

By share, this clone ranks as medium-sized. Additional DNA sequences in this sample encode the identical CDR3. This chain connects TRDV2 to TRDJ1; D gene ambiguous. The CDR3 contains 23 residues. Trimming pared 1 base from V and 0 bases from J, leaving 35 bases between. Germline V gene lookup returns CDR1 GEAIGNYY and CDR2 EKD. The CDR3 region has the DNA TGTGCCTGTGACACTGTTCGGACCACCAAGCTTGTTTTACGTGAGTCCGACACCGATAAACTCATCTTT. This encodes CACDTVRTTKLVLRESDTDKLIF.

On this clone: A single base separates this from a much larger clone, so it may be a read error. Other DNA sequences of this sample code for an identical CDR3. The J gene is TRDJ3, the V gene TRDV2, with D possibly being TRDD3 (5 bases). The V and J ends lost 0 bases and 0 bases respectively, with 23 bases between them. The CDR3 loop spans 22 amino acids. Germline assignment: CDR1 GEAIGNYY and CDR2 EKD. CDR3 bases: TGTGCCTGTGACACCGTATCCCCGCATACTCGGGGACTCTCCTGGGACACCCGACAGATGTTTTTC. Its translation is CACDTVSPHTRGLSWDTRQMFF.

Points on this clone: At one of its ends the junction is not consistent with the germline gene, which may arise from a read error. The genes are TRDV2 and TRDJ1; D is unresolved. The CDR3 runs to 16 residues. In germline, CDR1 is GEAIGNYY, CDR2 EKD. CDR3 protein: CAWDTTWRPYTDKLIF. Written as DNA, the CDR3 is TGTGCCTGGGACACCACATGGCGGCCGTACACCGATAAACTCATCTTT.

In its sample, this clone ranks as medium-sized. The same CDR3 also results from other DNA sequences found in this sample. The CDR3 DNA is TGTGCCTGTGACCCGATCCTACAGGGGATAAAGGACGAAAGCTCCTGGGACACCCGACAGATGTTTTTC. Translation gives CACDPILQGIKDESSWDTRQMFF. V gene TRDV2 combines with J gene TRDJ3; tentative D call: TRDD3 (7 bases). This CDR3 has 23 residues. The V end lost 3 bases, the J end lost 0 bases, and 29 bases lay between the germline ends. CDR1 and CDR2 (germline): GEAIGNYY, EKD.

This clone is medium-sized (0.01 to 0.1%) in the sample. V usage is TRDV2 and J usage is TRDJ3; D gene uncertain. The V and J ends lost 3 bases and 5 bases respectively, with 16 bases between them. Germline-derived CDR1 and CDR2 are GEAIGNYY and EKD. This CDR3 contains 17 residues. This CDR3 reads CACDPISWSGDTRQMFF. The CDR3 DNA reads TGTGCCTGTGACCCTATAAGCTGGTCCGGGGACACCCGACAGATGTTTTTC.

Only a few counts were recorded for this clone. The chain has TRDV2 and TRDJ1, with 13 nucleotides matching TRDD3. CDR3 length: 17 amino acids. V shed 3 bases, J shed 3 bases, and the junction held 9 bases outside the gene matches. From germline, CDR1 is GEAIGNYY and CDR2 EKD. The CDR3 is CACDSLLGDTGSDKLIF. CDR3 DNA sequence: TGTGCCTGTGACTCTCTACTGGGGGATACGGGGTCCGATAAACTCATCTTT.

This clone is categorized as medium-sized. This sequence joins TRDV2 and TRDJ1; the D gene is possibly TRDD3 (6 bases). V was pared by 1 base and J by 0 bases, with 20 bases between. This CDR3 contains 18 residues. Germline-derived CDR1 and CDR2 are GEAIGNYY and EKD. The CDR3 region is CACDTLGGLGSYTDKLIF. The CDR3 nucleotides are TGTGCCTGTGACACGCTTGGCGGGCTGGGGTCATACACCGATAAACTCATCTTT.

In its sample, this clone ranks as medium-sized. The chain has TRDV2 and TRDJ1; 8 positions match TRDD3. The V gene end was trimmed by 1 base and the J gene end by 0 bases; junction bases not matched to a gene: 15. The length of the CDR3 is 19 residues. Germline CDR1 reads GEAIGNYY; CDR2 reads EKD. CDR3 loop: CACDTVKGLGVQYTDKLIF. The CDR3 coding sequence is TGTGCCTGTGACACGGTGAAGGGACTGGGGGTCCAGTACACCGATAAACTCATCTTT.

Notes on this clone: A far larger clone lies a single base away; this is likely a read error. This chain joins TRDV2 and TRDJ3; no clear D. The CDR3 is made up of 22 amino acids. Trimming took off 0 bases at V and 0 bases at J, with 23 bases between the two ends. Germline CDR1 GEAIGNYY, CDR2 EKD. CDR3 amino acids: CACDTVRSDPNTSSWDTRQMFF. The CDR3 nucleotides read TGTGCCTGTGACACCGTTCGGAGTGACCCTAACACCAGCTCCTGGGACACCCGACAGATGTTTTTC.

As to this clone: A clone one base away is much larger, so this may be a read error. This same CDR3 is encoded by further DNA sequences in the sample. V gene TRDV2 combines with J gene TRDJ1, with 7 bases matching TRDD3. The V and J ends lost 0 bases and 0 bases, in that order; junction bases with no gene match: 27. The CDR3 totals 23 residues. CDR1 is GEAIGNYY, CDR2 EKD, per germline. The CDR3 reads CACDTVRLRVGDSGPNYTDKLIF. The CDR3 DNA reads TGTGCCTGTGACACCGTCCGATTAAGGGTGGGGGACTCTGGGCCAAATTACACCGATAAACTCATCTTT.

This clone was counted between two and nine times. The chain employs TRDV2 and TRDJ1; 13 bases agree with TRDD3. The CDR3 has 20 amino acids. The germline CDR1 and CDR2 sequences are GEAIGNYY and EKD. Germline trimming cut 1 base from V and 0 bases from J; bases unmatched to any gene: 13. Written as DNA, the CDR3 is TGTGCCTGTGACACTCAATTCTCTGTACTGGGGGATACGCACACCGATAAACTCATCTTT. Its translation is CACDTQFSVLGDTHTDKLIF.

This clone was seen more than once but under ten times. The V gene is TRDV1, the J gene TRDJ1; 9 bases map to TRDD3. Trimming cost V 2 bases and J 0 bases; bases outside gene matches: 13. The CDR3 contains 19 residues. Germline CDR1 and CDR2: TSWWSYY and QGS. The CDR3 nucleotides read TGTGCTCTTGGGGAAAATCTGTACTGGGGGACCCCGTACACCGATAAACTCATCTTT. The encoded protein is CALGENLYWGTPYTDKLIF.

This clone was counted between two and nine times. Here the CDR3 reads CACDKSFTRTGGTKLIF. CDR3 coding DNA: TGTGCCTGTGACAAATCCTTCACACGTACTGGGGGAACAAAACTCATCTTT. The chain carries TRDV2 and TRDJ1; 9 nucleotides align to TRDD3. This CDR3 region has 17 residues. Looked up from germline, CDR1 is GEAIGNYY and CDR2 is EKD. After removal of 2 bases from V and 8 bases from J, the junction contained 17 bases not matched to a gene.

The sample holds a few counts of this clone. The chain's CDR3 is CALGSFAADPTDKLIF. The CDR3 bases are TGTGCTCTTGGGTCTTTCGCGGCCGACCCCACCGATAAACTCATCTTT. The chain employs TRDV1 and TRDJ1, with D uncertain. Trimming removed 5 bases at V and 1 base at J, with 17 bases between. Germline CDR1 reads TSWWSYY; CDR2 reads QGS. This CDR3 has 16 residues.

Of note for this clone: A far larger clone is only one base removed, so a read error is likely. The V gene is TRDV2, the J gene TRDJ1; TRDD3 matches at 8 bases. Germline loops: CDR1 GEAIGNYY, CDR2 EKD. V gave up 0 bases and J gave up 0 bases; unmatched junction bases: 23. The CDR3 loop spans 22 amino acids. The CDR3 DNA reads as TGTGCCTGTGACACCGCCTACTTCGCAGTTCTGGGGGAGAAGATGTACACCGATAAACTCATCTTT. It is translated as CACDTAYFAVLGEKMYTDKLIF.

The V call is TRDV1, the J call TRDJ1; 12 bases are a match to TRDD3. CDR1 and CDR2 from the germline V gene are TSWWSYY and QGS. This CDR3 contains 25 residues. The V segment lost 0 bases and the J segment 7 bases; nucleotides outside the gene matches: 33. The CDR3 is CALGELGPYEWGILGDTSPMGKLIF. Written as DNA, the CDR3 is TGTGCTCTTGGGGAACTAGGGCCCTACGAGTGGGGGATACTGGGGGATACCTCCCCGATGGGTAAACTCATCTTT.

This clone is categorized as medium-sized. The chain carries TRDV2 and TRDJ1, with 7 nucleotides matching TRDD3. Germline CDR1 and CDR2: GEAIGNYY and EKD. CDR3 size: 16 residues. The V gene end was trimmed by 6 bases and the J gene end by 4 bases; junction bases not matched to a gene: 16. CDR3 sequence: CACSNLGAIGLDKLIF. Written as DNA, the CDR3 is TGTGCCTGTTCTAATCTGGGGGCTATCGGTCTCGATAAACTCATCTTT.

A few counts support this clone. The chain has TRDV2 and TRDJ3; 8 bases agree with TRDD3. The germline V gene has CDR1 GEAIGNYY and CDR2 EKD. The trim removed 2 bases at V and 0 bases at J, leaving 20 bases unmatched. This CDR3 spans 23 amino acids. The CDR3 bases are TGTGCCTGTGACAAAATAGGTACTGGGGGTCTCTCCCTAAGCTCCTGGGACACCCGACAGATGTTTTTC. Protein: CACDKIGTGGLSLSSWDTRQMFF.

This clone turned up a few times. The chain carries TRDV1 and TRDJ1; 13 bases fit TRDD3. The CDR3 runs to 24 residues. J gave up 2 bases and V 3 bases, and 27 bases lay outside the gene matches. Germline V lookup: CDR1 TSWWSYY, CDR2 QGS. This CDR3 is CALGDGLPTARTGGYAVETDKLIF. In nucleotides, the CDR3 is TGTGCTCTTGGGGATGGCCTTCCTACGGCCCGAACTGGGGGATACGCTGTCGAGACCGATAAACTCATCTTT.

This clone came up a few times. This rearrangement joins TRDV2 to TRDJ1; 7 positions match TRDD3. The length of the CDR3 is 14 residues. V dropped 4 bases and J dropped 5; count of bases not matched to a gene: 9. Germline values: CDR1 GEAIGNYY, CDR2 EKD. CDR3 DNA sequence: TGTGCCTGTGAACCCGTGGGGGAGGAAGATAAACTCATCTTT. Its protein product is CACEPVGEEDKLIF.

This clone is categorized as medium-sized. The CDR3 DNA reads TGTGCCTGTGACGCCATATCCGCCCCATCCGCCGCTCCAGGGGGACCTACGGAGGATAAACTCATCTTT. Protein: CACDAISAPSAAPGGPTEDKLIF. The V and J genes are TRDV2 and TRDJ1; possible D gene TRDD3, 6 bases. V was clipped by 3 bases and J by 5 bases, with 42 bases between them. Germline V gene sequence: CDR1 GEAIGNYY, CDR2 EKD. This CDR3 is 23 amino acids long.